Below, 29 T cell receptor beta chains from the same sample are listed, as sequenced in a study of blood T cells in healthy people across ages. Alongside a J-beta primer mix, a sample-barcoded 5' primer served in a second PCR lasting roughly 7 to 12 cycles. Via MiXCR, TCRdb re-called the 5' RACE reads, giving one row per CDR3 protein. The data hold hundreds of thousands of distinct CDR3 sequences, with 20% to 25% observed a single time. Sequencing was done on a sample of blood. These receptors came from a man between 65 and 85 years old in good health.

The chain links TRBV3-1 to TRBJ1-1, with D unresolved. There are 15 residues in the CDR3. V gave up 0 bases and J gave up 5 bases, with 13 bases separating them. Germline CDR1 LGHDT, CDR2 YNNKEL (reference sequence). DNA of the CDR3: TGTGCCAGCAGCCAAGACCACACGCCGGGGACTGAAGCTTTCTTT. It yields the protein CASSQDHTPGTEAFF. The entire variable domain, with the rest obtained from reference TRBV3-1 and TRBJ1-1, is as follows: DTAVSQTPKYLVTQMGNDKSIKCEQNLGHDTMYWYKQDSKKFLKIMFSYNNKELIINETVPNRFSPKSPDKAHLNLHINSLELGDSAVYFCASSQDHTPGTEAFFGQGTRLTVV.

The V gene is TRBV29-1, the J gene TRBJ2-7; 10 bases match TRBD1. Germline lookup yields CDR1 SQVTM and CDR2 ANQGSEA. The ends lost 0 bases at V and 7 bases at J; junction bases unmatched: 9. This CDR3 has 15 residues. CDR3: CSVEDSGTGVGEQYF. CDR3 nucleotide sequence: TGCAGCGTTGAAGATAGCGGGACAGGGGTCGGGGAGCAGTACTTC.

This clonotype showed up just a few times. The DNA of the CDR3 is TGCAGTGCTAAACCTAGCGGGAGCTCCTACAATGAGCAGTTCTTC. Translation: CSAKPSGSSYNEQFF. This chain joins TRBV20-1 and TRBJ2-1, with 10 bases fitting TRBD2. This CDR3 region has 15 residues. In germline, CDR1 is DFQATT, CDR2 SNEGSKA (reference sequence). The ends lost 4 bases at V and 0 bases at J; junction bases unmatched: 3.

V gene TRBV28 combines with J gene TRBJ2-7; 12 nucleotides line up with TRBD1. Germline V lookup: CDR1 MDHEN, CDR2 SYDVKM. With V trimmed by 5 bases and J by 6 bases, 14 bases remained unmatched. CDR3 size: 17 residues. For the CDR3, the DNA is TGTGCCAGCAGTGCACCGGGACAGGGGGCGACTAGTCTCGAGCAGTACTTC. Protein: CASSAPGQGATSLEQYF.

This clonotype was recorded a few times. The V gene is TRBV5-4, the J gene TRBJ2-5; 7 bases are a match to TRBD2. The J call may be incorrect, as the DNA end agrees better with TRBJ2-1. CDR3 length equals 13 residues. Germline V gives CDR1 SGHNT, CDR2 YYREEE (reference sequence). For the CDR3, the DNA is TGTGCCAGCAGCTTGGCGGCTAGCGGCGAGCAGTTCTTC. Translating gives CASSLAASGEQFF.

In this sample, this clonotype turned up a few times. The genes are TRBV20-1 and TRBJ2-1; maybe TRBD2 (6 bases). Trimming shortened V by 2 bases and J by 4 bases, and 18 bases separated the two germline ends. The CDR3 is 16 amino acids. Per germline, CDR1 DFQATT and CDR2 SNEGSKA (reference sequence). The CDR3 sequence is CSARWALATIYNEQFF. Written as DNA, the CDR3 is TGCAGTGCTAGATGGGCCCTAGCGACTATTTACAATGAGCAGTTCTTC.

For the CDR3, the DNA is TGTGCCTGGAGTGGCGACTCTGGGGCCAACGTCCTGACTTTC. It encodes CAWSGDSGANVLTF. The chain has TRBV30 and TRBJ2-6; the D is unclear. The CDR3 is 14 residues long. V lost 1 base and J 0 bases, leaving 4 bases between the germline ends. Germline V gives CDR1 GTSNPN, CDR2 SVGIG (reference sequence).

This clonotype was counted only a few times. This chain connects TRBV5-1 to TRBJ2-1, with a tentative D call TRBD2 (6 bases). The CDR3 is made up of 16 amino acids. The V gene lost 0 bases and the J gene lost 7 bases, with 17 bases spanning the gap. From germline, CDR1 is SGHRS and CDR2 YFSETQ. The CDR3 region is CASSLAISGVGNEQFF. CDR3 bases: TGCGCCAGCAGCTTGGCCATATCGGGAGTAGGGAATGAGCAGTTCTTC.

This clonotype was seen many times. The chain carries TRBV20-1 and TRBJ2-7; TRBD1 might be the D (6 bases). Germline-derived CDR1 and CDR2 are DFQATT and SNEGSKA (reference sequence). V dropped 4 bases and J dropped 3 bases, with 7 bases sitting between them. The CDR3 runs 11 residues. The CDR3 nucleotides read TGCAGTGCTAAGGACAGCTACGAGCAGTACTTC. Protein: CSAKDSYEQYF.

The V and J genes are TRBV20-1 and TRBJ2-4; possible D gene TRBD1, 6 bases. Germline V CDR1 and CDR2: DFQATT, SNEGSKA (reference sequence). The CDR3 has 14 residues. Trimming took 1 base from V and 2 from J, leaving 9 bases between them. This CDR3 reads CSARVDRTKNIQYF. CDR3 DNA sequence: TGCAGTGCTAGAGTCGACAGGACCAAAAACATTCAGTACTTC.

The chain links TRBV28 to TRBJ2-2; a possible D gene is TRBD2 (5 bases). This CDR3 is built from 16 residues. V dropped 6 bases and J dropped 9 bases, with 23 bases sitting between them. From germline, CDR1 is MDHEN and CDR2 SYDVKM. The CDR3 DNA reads as TGTGCCAGCAGCTTAGAGGGCGTCACGGGTGTCCGGGAGCTGTTTTTT. Its translation is CASSLEGVTGVRELFF.

This clonotype was detected only a few times. V gene TRBV20-1 combines with J gene TRBJ2-2, with D unresolved. The germline V gene has CDR1 DFQATT and CDR2 SNEGSKA (reference sequence). This CDR3 has 13 residues. Trimming stripped 2 bases from V and 6 bases from J, with 10 bases between. Written as DNA, the CDR3 is TGCAGTGCTAGACGTCTAGGATCCGGGGAGCTGTTTTTT. This encodes CSARRLGSGELFF.

This clonotype was seen more than once but under ten times. V gene TRBV20-1 combines with J gene TRBJ2-5, with TRBD2 identical over 8 bases. This CDR3 contains 19 residues. J lost 5 bases, V lost 2 bases, and 22 bases had no gene match. The germline V gene has CDR1 DFQATT and CDR2 SNEGSKA (reference sequence). Here the CDR3 reads CSARPTALTRREDVETQYF. Here the CDR3 DNA reads TGCAGTGCTAGACCCACCGCCCTAACTAGGCGGGAGGATGTGGAGACCCAGTACTTC.

The rearrangement links TRBV18 to TRBJ2-2; D remains ambiguous. Trimming took off 1 base at V and 7 bases at J, with 13 bases between the two ends. This CDR3 has 15 amino acids. Looked up from germline, CDR1 is KGHSH and CDR2 is LQKENI. CDR3 residues: CASSPQSRKDGELFF. As DNA, the CDR3 is TGTGCCAGCTCACCACAGTCAAGGAAGGACGGGGAGCTGTTTTTT.

The CDR3, as DNA: TGTGCCAGCAGCAAACGGCCCCCCGGGACAGGGGTACCCTACGAGCAGTACTTC. Protein product: CASSKRPPGTGVPYEQYF. The chain uses TRBV7-2 and TRBJ2-5, with 10 bases identical to TRBD1. The J call may be mistaken, given a closer DNA end match to TRBJ2-7. This CDR3 comprises 18 residues. Germline CDR1 is SGHTA and CDR2 is FQGNSA.

In this sample, this clonotype turned up a few times. V gene TRBV7-2 combines with J gene TRBJ2-2; D is perhaps TRBD2 (6 bases). The V and J ends lost 2 bases and 7 bases respectively, with 11 bases between them. This CDR3 comprises 14 residues. The germline V gene encodes CDR1 SGHTA and CDR2 FQGNSA. CDR3 in DNA: TGTGCCAGCAGCTTATCGGGAGCGGGCGGGGAGCTGTTTTTT. It is translated as CASSLSGAGGELFF.

Worth noting for this clonotype: A junction end diverges from the germline sequence, so it may reflect a read error. In DNA form, the CDR3 reads TGTGCCAGCAGCTTACTAGCGACCTACGGGCAGTACTTC. Protein: CASSLLATYGQYF. This chain joins TRBV5-6 and TRBJ2-7; the match to TRBD2 covers 7 bases. Looked up from germline, CDR1 is SGHDT and CDR2 is YYEEEE. This CDR3 has 13 residues.

This clonotype was counted only a few times. The chain carries TRBV7-3 and TRBJ2-3; D is uncertain. Germline V gene sequence: CDR1 SGHTA, CDR2 FQGTGA. V lost 4 bases, J lost 0 bases, and 11 bases lay in between. CDR3 size: 15 residues. CDR3 in amino acids: CASSSLTGSTDTQYF. In DNA, the CDR3 is TGTGCCAGCAGCTCGTTGACTGGTAGCACAGATACGCAGTATTTT.

This clonotype was detected many times. The genes are TRBV11-2 and TRBJ2-1; the match to TRBD2 covers 7 bases. J lost 5 bases, V lost 5 bases, and 15 bases had no gene match. From germline, CDR1 is SGHAT and CDR2 FQNNGV. CDR3 length equals 17 residues. CDR3 sequence (DNA): TGTGCCAGCAGCCGCCTCGATGGCGGGAGTCGACACAATGAGCAGTTCTTC. It is translated as CASSRLDGGSRHNEQFF.

J is TRBJ2-3 and V is TRBV10-3; 9 bases align to TRBD1. Looked up from germline, CDR1 is ENHRY and CDR2 is SYGVKD. The V gene end was trimmed by 4 bases and the J gene end by 0 bases; junction bases not matched to a gene: 5. This CDR3 is 16 amino acids long. The CDR3 region is CAISVPGTGSTDTQYF. The DNA of the CDR3 is TGTGCCATCAGTGTGCCCGGGACAGGGAGCACAGATACGCAGTATTTT.

Ten or more counts support this clonotype. This rearrangement joins TRBV4-1 to TRBJ2-4; the match to TRBD2 covers 13 bases. Germline assignment: CDR1 MGHRA and CDR2 YSYEKL. This CDR3 is built from 17 residues. J gave up 5 bases and V 5 bases, and 9 bases lay outside the gene matches. CDR3 sequence reads: CASSYFTSGRAQNIQYF. CDR3 DNA sequence: TGCGCCAGCAGCTACTTCACTAGCGGGAGGGCCCAAAACATTCAGTACTTC.

A note on this clonotype: An end of the junction differs from the germline gene, which may be a read error. This chain's CDR3 is CTSSPGQGTYNEQFF. CDR3 nucleotides: TGTACCAGCTCACCAGGGCAGGGAACCTACAATGAGCAGTTCTTC. V usage is TRBV18 and J usage is TRBJ2-1; a possible D gene is TRBD1 (5 bases). This CDR3 contains 15 residues. Germline values: CDR1 KGHSH, CDR2 LQKENI.

This clonotype was detected a few times. J is TRBJ2-7 and V is TRBV10-3, with TRBD1 as a possible D gene (6 bases). V was pared by 6 bases and J by 3 bases, with 6 bases between. Per germline, CDR1 ENHRY and CDR2 SYGVKD. The CDR3 has 11 amino acids. The DNA for the CDR3 is TGTGCCATCAGACAGGGCTACGAGCAGTACTTC. Encoded protein: CAIRQGYEQYF.

The V gene is TRBV9, the J gene TRBJ2-1, with 8 nucleotides matching TRBD2. This CDR3 comprises 14 residues. Germline V gene sequence: CDR1 SGDLS, CDR2 YYNGEE. In DNA form, the CDR3 reads TGTGCAAGCGGGGGCGGGCCGACCTACAATGAGCAGTTCTTC. Residues: CASGGGPTYNEQFF.

In its sample, this clonotype was seen a few times. This sequence joins TRBV6-6 and TRBJ1-1; the match to TRBD1 covers 7 bases. V lost 8 bases to trimming and J lost 1 base; unmatched junction nucleotides: 10. The germline V gene has CDR1 MNHNY and CDR2 SVGAGI (reference sequence). CDR3 size: 15 residues. The CDR3, as DNA: TGTGCCAGCCGGTCGGGACAGAACTCGAACACTGAAGCTTTCTTT. Protein: CASRSGQNSNTEAFF.

The table lists this clonotype with a few counts. V and J are TRBV3-1 and TRBJ1-1; D is undetermined. Germline values: CDR1 LGHDT, CDR2 YNNKEL (reference sequence). This CDR3 has 13 amino acids. The V end lost 2 bases, the J end lost 0 bases, and 4 bases lay between the germline ends. The CDR3 spells CASSQPLNTEAFF. CDR3 sequence (DNA): TGTGCCAGCAGCCAACCCCTGAACACTGAAGCTTTCTTT.

The chain couples TRBV5-1 to TRBJ1-4; 7 positions match TRBD1. CDR1 and CDR2 (germline): SGHRS, YFSETQ. With V trimmed by 0 bases and J by 7 bases, 6 bases remained unmatched. This CDR3 has 15 amino acids. The CDR3 bases are TGCGCCAGCAGCTTGGCGACGACAGGGAGTGAAAAACTGTTTTTT. Protein: CASSLATTGSEKLFF. Full variable domain (remainder filled in from reference TRBV5-1 and TRBJ1-4): KAGVTQTPRYLIKTRGQQVTLSCSPISGHRSVSWYQQTPGQGLQFLFEYFSETQRNKGNFPGRFSGRQFSNSRSEMNVSTLELGDSALYLCASSLATTGSEKLFFGSGTQLSVL.

This clonotype was counted between two and nine times. The chain recombines TRBV7-2 with TRBJ2-5, with 8 positions matching TRBD1. The DNA end lines up better with TRBJ2-7; the J call may be wrong. The CDR3 consists of 15 residues. Germline CDR1 is SGHTA and CDR2 is FQGNSA. CDR3 nucleotide sequence: TGTGCCAGCGCCAACCATGCAGGGGGCGCGTACGAGCAGTACTTC. It is translated as CASANHAGGAYEQYF.

A few counts support this clonotype. In DNA, the CDR3 is TGCAGTGCTAGAGATCCGGGAACTAGTCGCGGGAGGGCCAATGAGCAGTTCTTC. Encoded protein: CSARDPGTSRGRANEQFF. The rearrangement uses TRBV20-1 and TRBJ2-1; 9 bases agree with TRBD2. The CDR3 sequence is 18 residues long. Losses at the gene ends were 0 bases for V and 6 bases for J; bases not matched to a gene: 15. Germline CDR1 DFQATT, CDR2 SNEGSKA (reference sequence).